This TCR beta chain was identified during a study of shared clonotypes between healthy human individuals. Sequenced by immunoSEQ multiplex PCR; TCRdb stores in-frame clones only, minus some. In the table there are 730,000 or so clones, roughly 70% of which are singletons. Findings and caveats of the study: Among donors, clonotype sharing was expected to be affected by sequencing depth.

Among the donors, all were Caucasian adults who lived in Nashville, Tennessee. Concerning this clone itself: Antigen specificity is unknown.

The V gene's germline CDR1 is SGHDN and CDR2 FVKESK. V was cut by 2 bases and J by 7 bases, with 27 bases left in between. The CDR3 consists of 19 residues. This TCR derives from a woman in her 30s in good health. The sequencing sample was made of memory CD4+ T cells sorted from blood. Regarding subset: CD45RA-negative fraction. V is TRBV14 and J is TRBJ1-5; perhaps TRBD1 as D (5 bases). The CDR3, as DNA: TGTGCCAGCAGCCAACGGCCCCCCCATCGGGGGTGGGAGAAGCAGCCCCAGCATTTT. Translation gives CASSQRPPHRGWEKQPQHF.